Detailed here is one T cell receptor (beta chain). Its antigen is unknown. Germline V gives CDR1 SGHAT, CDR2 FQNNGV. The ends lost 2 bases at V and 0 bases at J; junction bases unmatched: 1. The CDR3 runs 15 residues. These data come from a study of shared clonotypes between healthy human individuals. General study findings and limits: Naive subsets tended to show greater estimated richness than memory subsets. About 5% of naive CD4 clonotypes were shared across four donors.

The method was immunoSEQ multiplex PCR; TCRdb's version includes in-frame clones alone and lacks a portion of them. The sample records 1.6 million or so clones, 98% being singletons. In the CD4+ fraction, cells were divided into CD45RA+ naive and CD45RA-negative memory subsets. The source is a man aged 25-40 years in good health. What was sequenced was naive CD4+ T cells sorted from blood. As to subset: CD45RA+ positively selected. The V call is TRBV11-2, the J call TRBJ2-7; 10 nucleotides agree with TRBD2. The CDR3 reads CASSLSSGSSYEQYF. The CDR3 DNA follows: TGTGCCAGCAGCTTATCTAGCGGGAGCTCCTACGAGCAGTACTTC.